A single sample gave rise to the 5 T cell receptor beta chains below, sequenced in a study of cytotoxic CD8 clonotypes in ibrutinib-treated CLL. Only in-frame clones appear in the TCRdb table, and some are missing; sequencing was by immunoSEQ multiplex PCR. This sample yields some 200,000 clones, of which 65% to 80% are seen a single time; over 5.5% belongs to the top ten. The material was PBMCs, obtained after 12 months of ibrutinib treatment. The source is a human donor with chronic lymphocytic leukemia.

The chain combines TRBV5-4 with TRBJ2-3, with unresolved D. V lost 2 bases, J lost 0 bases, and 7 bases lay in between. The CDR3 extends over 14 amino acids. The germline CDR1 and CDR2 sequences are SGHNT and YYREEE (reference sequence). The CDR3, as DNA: TGTGCCAGCAGCTTCCGCGGTAGCACAGATACGCAGTATTTT. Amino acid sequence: CASSFRGSTDTQYF.

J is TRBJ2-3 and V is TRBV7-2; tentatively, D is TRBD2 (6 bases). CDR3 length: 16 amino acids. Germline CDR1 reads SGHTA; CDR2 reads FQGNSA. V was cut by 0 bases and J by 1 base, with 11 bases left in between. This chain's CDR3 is CASSLAAASGTDTQYF. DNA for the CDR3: TGTGCCAGCAGCTTAGCGGCGGCTAGCGGCACAGATACGCAGTATTTT.

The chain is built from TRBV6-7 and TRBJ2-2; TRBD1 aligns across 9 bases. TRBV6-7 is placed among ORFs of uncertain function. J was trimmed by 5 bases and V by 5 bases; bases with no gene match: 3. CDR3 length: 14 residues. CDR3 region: CASSQQGATGELFF. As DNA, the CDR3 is TGTGCCAGCAGTCAACAGGGGGCAACCGGGGAGCTGTTTTTT.

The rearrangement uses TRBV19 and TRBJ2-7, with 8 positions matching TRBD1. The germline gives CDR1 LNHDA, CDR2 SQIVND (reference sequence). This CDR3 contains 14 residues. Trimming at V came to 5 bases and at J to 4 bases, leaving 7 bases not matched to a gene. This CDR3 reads CASSLRQGRYEQYF. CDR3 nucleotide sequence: TGTGCCAGTAGTCTCAGACAGGGGAGGTACGAGCAGTACTTC. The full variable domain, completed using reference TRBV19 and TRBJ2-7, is DGGITQSPKYLFRKEGQNVTLSCEQNLNHDAMYWYRQDPGQGLRLIYYSQIVNDFQKGDIAEGYSVSREKKESFPLTVTSAQKNPTAFYLCASSLRQGRYEQYFGPGTRLTVT.

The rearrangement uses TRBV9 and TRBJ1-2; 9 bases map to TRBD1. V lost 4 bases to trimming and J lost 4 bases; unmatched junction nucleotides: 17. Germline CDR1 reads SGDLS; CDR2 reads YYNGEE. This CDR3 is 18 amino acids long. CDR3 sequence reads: CASSPLRDRVLPGYGYTF. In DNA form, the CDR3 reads TGTGCCAGCAGCCCCCTCCGGGACAGGGTCCTACCCGGCTATGGCTACACCTTC.